The 3 T cell receptor beta chains reported below all come from one sample, sequenced in a study of beta chain features in type 1 diabetes. TCRB transcripts that were expressed got sequenced, as all of the isolated RNA had been reverse transcribed. The table came from immunoSEQ multiplex PCR; TCRdb's copy has only in-frame clones and leaves some out. Of roughly 150,000 clones in the sample, around 10% were seen once. Sequencing input: central memory CD4+ T cells from blood. The receptors were gathered from a man between 18 and 35 years old in good health.

There are many counts of this clone. The chain combines TRBV28 with TRBJ1-1; D call uncertain. Germline-derived CDR1 and CDR2 are MDHEN and SYDVKM. The CDR3 is 12 amino acids. V was cut by 3 bases and J by 10 bases, with 12 bases left in between. The CDR3 sequence is CASSLNLLGAFF. The CDR3 DNA reads as TGTGCCAGCAGTTTGAATCTGCTTGGAGCTTTCTTT.

The chain uses TRBV28 and TRBJ2-7; 8 nucleotides match TRBD1. The germline gives CDR1 MDHEN, CDR2 SYDVKM. The CDR3 has 15 residues. With V trimmed by 4 bases and J by 4 bases, 9 bases remained unmatched. The CDR3, as DNA: TGTGCCAGCAGTTCGCCGCGACAGGGGTCATACGAGCAGTACTTC. Translated, it gives CASSSPRQGSYEQYF.

The CDR3 coding sequence is TGTGCCAGCAGCGTAGATCCGGGTATGATGGGCGAGCAGTACTTC. Amino acid sequence: CASSVDPGMMGEQYF. The V and J genes are TRBV9 and TRBJ2-7; no reliable D call. Between the trimmed V and J ends, which lost 0 bases and 6 bases, there was a span of 16 bases. This CDR3 has 15 amino acids. Germline-derived CDR1 and CDR2 are SGDLS and YYNGEE.